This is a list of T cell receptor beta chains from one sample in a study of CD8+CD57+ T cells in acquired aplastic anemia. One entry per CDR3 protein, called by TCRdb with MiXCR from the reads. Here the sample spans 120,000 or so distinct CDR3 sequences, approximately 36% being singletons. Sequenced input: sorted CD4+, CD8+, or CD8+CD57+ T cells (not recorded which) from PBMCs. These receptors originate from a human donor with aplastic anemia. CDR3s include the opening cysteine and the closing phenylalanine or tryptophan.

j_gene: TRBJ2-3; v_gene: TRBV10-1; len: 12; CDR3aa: CASSVTTDTQYF
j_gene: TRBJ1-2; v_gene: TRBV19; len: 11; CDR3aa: CASSRDGSDTF
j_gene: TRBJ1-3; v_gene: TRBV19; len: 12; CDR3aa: CASRAGGNTIYF
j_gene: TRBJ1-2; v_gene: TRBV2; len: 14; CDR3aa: CASSSGYGLGGYTF
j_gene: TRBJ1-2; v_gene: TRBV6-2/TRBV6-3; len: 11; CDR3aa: CASSYDGGYTF
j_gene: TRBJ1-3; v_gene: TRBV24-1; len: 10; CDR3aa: CASQGNTIYF
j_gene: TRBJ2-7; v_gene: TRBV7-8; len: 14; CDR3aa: CASSLGAVGYEQYF
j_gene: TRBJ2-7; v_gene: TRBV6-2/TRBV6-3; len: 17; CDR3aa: CASSLNLPGHSSYEQYF
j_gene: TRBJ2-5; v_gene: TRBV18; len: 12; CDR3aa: CASSPIGETQYF
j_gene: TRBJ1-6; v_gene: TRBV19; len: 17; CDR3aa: CASSVPQGSAYNSPLHF
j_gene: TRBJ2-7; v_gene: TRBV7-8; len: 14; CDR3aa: CASSRRAGDYEQYF
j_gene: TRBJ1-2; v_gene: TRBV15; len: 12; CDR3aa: CATSNLRQGYTF
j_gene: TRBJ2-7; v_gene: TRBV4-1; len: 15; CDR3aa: CASSQDPGPVYEQYF
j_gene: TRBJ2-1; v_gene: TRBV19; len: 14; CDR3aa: CASSSGGAYNEQFF
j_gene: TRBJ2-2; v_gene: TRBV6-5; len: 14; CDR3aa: CASSYSRDTGELFF
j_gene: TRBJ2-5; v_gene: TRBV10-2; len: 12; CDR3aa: CARVGGLETQYF
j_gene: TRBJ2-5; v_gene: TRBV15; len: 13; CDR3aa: CATSRVPGETQYF